This is a list of T cell receptor beta chains from one sample in a study of CXCR3-negative and CXCR3-positive naive CD8 T cells. TCRdb reworked the 5' RACE reads into one entry per CDR3 protein, no DNA. Across about 130,000 distinct CDR3 sequences, the top ten clones capture around 0.44% of the sample. Material: naive CXCR3+ CD8+ T cells from blood. The receptors shown here come from a human donor in good health. Some clones in this sample may be carry-over from other donors' samples. Each CDR3 is given with its conserved first and last residue.

v_call,j_call,cdr3_aa
TRBV6-2/TRBV6-3,TRBJ2-7,CASSYNAGVYEQYF
TRBV13,TRBJ1-6,CASSSNDRAYNSPLHF
TRBV6-1,TRBJ1-6,CASSEASIRDIFSPLHF
TRBV3-1,TRBJ2-7,CASSLLWAGAAYEQYF
TRBV9,TRBJ2-3,CASSLAASGISTDTQYF
TRBV6-2/TRBV6-3,TRBJ1-5,CASCYVDGGYQPQHF
TRBV4-1,TRBJ1-1,CASSQTFGGGTEAFF
TRBV20-1,TRBJ2-7,CSAGPRVTPNEQYF
TRBV20-1,TRBJ2-7,CSARELEGQGIAYEQYF
TRBV28,TRBJ1-1,CASSLLGGNRMNTEAFF
TRBV27,TRBJ1-1,CASSHGPKAEAFF
TRBV12-3/TRBV12-4,TRBJ2-7,CASSSPGHYEQYF
TRBV9,TRBJ2-1,CASRPAATNHGEQFF
TRBV20-1,TRBJ2-2,CSASRLAGGDGELFF
TRBV6-6,TRBJ2-1,CASSSLEGVDEQFF
TRBV20-1,TRBJ2-7,CSARDLQGPNEQYF
TRBV29-1,TRBJ1-1,CSVELDRGPEAFF
TRBV7-9,TRBJ1-5,CASSSSTETSNQPQHF
TRBV28,TRBJ2-7,CASSSITYEQYF
TRBV7-9,TRBJ2-1,CASRGGGLHNEQFF
TRBV14,TRBJ1-2,CASSQGLRQLYGYTF
TRBV27,TRBJ1-1,CASRGLDGDTEAFF
TRBV20-1,TRBJ2-7,CSARRGTSYEQYF
TRBV9,TRBJ1-1,CASSEGTGVTEAFF
TRBV19,TRBJ2-3,CASALPTVAGSTDTQYF
TRBV7-8,TRBJ2-7,CASSWGGFGVYEQYF
TRBV12-3/TRBV12-4,TRBJ2-5,CASSRPVGAILETQYF
TRBV4-1,TRBJ2-7,CASSQAQGFSYEQYF
TRBV14,TRBJ2-1,CASSQVPALNEQFF
TRBV20-1,TRBJ2-7,CSAREAGGAGEQYF
TRBV29-1,TRBJ2-5,CSVEDQRGGLETQYF
TRBV9,TRBJ2-7,CASSAGLAGVHEQYF
TRBV7-3,TRBJ2-5,CASSLMGGGETQYF
TRBV4-2,TRBJ2-7,CASSQERAGPYEQYF
TRBV19,TRBJ1-1,CASSMKGDTEAFF
TRBV6-2/TRBV6-3,TRBJ1-5,CASVQGYKHNQPQHF
TRBV28,TRBJ2-3,CASSLSSAGDTQYF
TRBV28,TRBJ1-6,CASSFFGIVSPLHF
TRBV7-6,TRBJ2-1,CASSLLAGDEQFF
TRBV7-9,TRBJ2-7,CASSLTTALDEQYF